Each of the 5 T cell receptor beta chains below was sequenced from the same sample in a study of cytomegalovirus exposure and HLA in healthy donors. The PCR ran on 60 Vbeta and 13 Jbeta primers. Sequencing used immunoSEQ multiplex PCR; TCRdb keeps in-frame clones, though not all of them. Counted here are about 99,000 clones, around 10% occurring once; the ten biggest clones make up under 6%. Specimen: PBMCs. Receptors were obtained from a man aged 35 to 55 in good health and CMV-seropositive.

The table lists this clone with a few counts. The rearrangement uses TRBV6-1 and TRBJ1-3, with 9 bases matching TRBD1. The trim removed 7 bases at V and 2 bases at J, leaving 6 bases unmatched. The CDR3 covers 15 residues. Germline V gene sequence: CDR1 MNHNS, CDR2 SASEGT. The CDR3 DNA is TGTGCCAGCACTCACCGGGACAGGGCTGGAAACACCATATATTTT. Translation gives CASTHRDRAGNTIYF.

This clone was observed a few times. The chain recombines TRBV5-6 with TRBJ1-2; 7 bases fit TRBD1. The V segment lost 5 bases and the J segment 2 bases; nucleotides outside the gene matches: 3. CDR1 SGHDT and CDR2 YYEEEE come from the germline V gene. CDR3 length equals 13 residues. CDR3 loop: CASRIQGNYGYTF. DNA for the CDR3: TGTGCCAGCAGGATACAGGGGAACTATGGCTACACCTTC.

The chain uses TRBV5-1 and TRBJ2-7; 8 bases match TRBD1. This CDR3 is built from 14 residues. The ends lost 0 bases at V and 4 bases at J; junction bases unmatched: 3. CDR1 and CDR2 from the germline V gene are SGHRS and YFSETQ. CDR3 loop: CASSLGGQGYEQYF. The DNA of the CDR3 is TGCGCCAGCAGCTTGGGAGGACAGGGTTACGAGCAGTACTTC.

This rearrangement joins TRBV6-5 to TRBJ1-5, with D perhaps TRBD1 (6 bases). The CDR3 extends over 14 amino acids. Between the trimmed V and J ends, which lost 4 bases and 11 bases, there was a span of 18 bases. CDR1 is MNHEY and CDR2 is SVGAGI in the germline V gene. The CDR3 here is CASSSQQGSQAQHF. The CDR3 DNA sequence: TGTGCCAGCAGTTCCCAACAGGGATCGCAAGCCCAGCATTTT.

V gene TRBV9 combines with J gene TRBJ1-1; D is ambiguous. Germline CDR1 reads SGDLS; CDR2 reads YYNGEE. Trimming shortened V by 2 bases and J by 1 base, and 12 bases separated the two germline ends. This CDR3 has 15 residues. The CDR3 sequence is CASSVGPGGNTEAFF. CDR3 nucleotides: TGTGCCAGCAGCGTCGGGCCCGGAGGGAACACTGAAGCTTTCTTT.